This TCR beta chain was found in a study of T cells in Graves' hyperthyroidism and ophthalmopathy. Study-wide points: Ophthalmopathy, which appeared later, was predicted by the model a median about 6 months before onset.

Amplification of TCR beta CDR3 regions used RNA as the template. During a first-round RT-PCR of the TCR CDR3, the HTBI primer set was used. TCRdb independently ran MiXCR on the multiplex PCR reads; one entry per CDR3 protein. The sample has about 840,000 distinct CDR3 sequences; more than 30% are singletons. This clonotype has just a few counts. Its specificity is not known. Germline V lookup: CDR1 SGDLS, CDR2 YYNGEE. Unmatched junction bases numbered 4, after V lost 3 bases and J lost 8 bases. The CDR3 length is 14 residues. This chain joins TRBV9 and TRBJ1-4; 10 bases line up with TRBD1. The clonotype originates from a man between 18 and 35 years old with Graves' hyperthyroidism. Sequencing was performed on blood. This CDR3 is CASSAGTGAEKLFF. The CDR3 DNA reads as TGTGCCAGCAGCGCCGGGACAGGGGCCGAAAAACTGTTTTTT.